A single sample is the source of the 27 T cell receptor beta chains below, sequenced in a study of T cells after posttransplantation cyclophosphamide. Repertoires were generated with immunoSEQ multiplex PCR, while TCRdb's copy carries only in-frame clones and drops some. The table shows tens of thousands of clones, with about 82% occurring only once. Material: PBMCs. The origin of the receptors is a man younger than 45 with a blood cancer, CMV-positive, and with a related stem cell donor.

This clone has only one observation. The V and J genes are TRBV28 and TRBJ2-5, with 8 positions matching TRBD1. The V and J ends lost 1 base and 6 bases, in that order; junction bases with no gene match: 7. This CDR3 has 15 amino acids. Germline V gene sequence: CDR1 MDHEN, CDR2 SYDVKM. For the CDR3, the DNA is TGTGCCAGCAGTTTATCTCAGACAGGGGCGAAGACCCAGTACTTC. Protein: CASSLSQTGAKTQYF.

This chain links TRBV27 with TRBJ2-7; 8 positions match TRBD2. With V trimmed by 4 bases and J by 8 bases, 13 bases remained unmatched. The CDR3 runs 15 residues. Germline CDR1 reads MNHEY; CDR2 reads SMNVEV (reference sequence). CDR3 loop: CASSSTGREGGKQYF. CDR3 nucleotide sequence: TGTGCCAGCAGTTCCACCGGACGGGAGGGGGGGAAGCAGTACTTC.

This clone was recorded a few times. The chain has TRBV11-2 and TRBJ2-1; D gene ambiguous. This CDR3 contains 15 residues. Germline CDR1 and CDR2: SGHAT and FQNNGV. Trimming took 0 bases from V and 2 from J, leaving 8 bases between them. This chain's CDR3 is CASSLERIAYNEQFF. In DNA, the CDR3 is TGTGCCAGCAGCTTAGAGCGGATAGCCTACAATGAGCAGTTCTTC.

The chain has TRBV5-1 and TRBJ1-5; TRBD1 aligns across 10 bases. The CDR3 runs to 14 residues. The ends lost 2 bases at V and 5 bases at J; junction bases unmatched: 1. Germline-derived CDR1 and CDR2 are SGHRS and YFSETQ. In nucleotides, the CDR3 is TGCGCCAGCAGCTTAGGGACAGGGGATCAGCCCCAGCATTTT. Translating gives CASSLGTGDQPQHF.

The chain has TRBV5-4 and TRBJ1-1; possibly TRBD1 for D (6 bases). This CDR3 has 15 residues. V was trimmed by 2 bases and J by 5 bases, leaving 16 bases between them. The germline CDR1 and CDR2 sequences are SGHNT and YYREEE (reference sequence). DNA for the CDR3: TGTGCCAGCAGCTTAAGTCTACAGGGAAGGACTGAAGCTTTCTTT. It specifies CASSLSLQGRTEAFF.

The chain is built from TRBV27 and TRBJ1-5; TRBD1 might be the D (5 bases). Trimming left V 2 bases short and J 6 bases short, with 8 bases between. In germline, CDR1 is MNHEY, CDR2 SMNVEV (reference sequence). The CDR3 has 13 residues. The CDR3 sequence: CASSLQGRQPQHF. The CDR3 DNA follows: TGTGCCAGCAGTTTACAGGGCCGTCAGCCCCAGCATTTT.

This chain joins TRBV7-3 and TRBJ2-7, with 9 bases lining up with TRBD1. CDR1 and CDR2 from the germline V gene are SGHTA and FQGTGA. After removal of 8 bases from V and 6 bases from J, the junction contained 14 bases not matched to a gene. CDR3 length equals 15 residues. In DNA form, the CDR3 reads TGTGCCAGCCGTGATCCGGGGACAGGGTTGGGCGAGCAGTACTTC. Protein: CASRDPGTGLGEQYF. The variable domain in full, with the rest retrieved from reference TRBV7-3 and TRBJ2-7, is GAGVSQTPSNKVTEKGKYVELRCDPISGHTALYWYRQSLGQGPEFLIYFQGTGAADDSGLPNDRFFAVRPEGSVSTLKIQRTERGDSAVYLCASRDPGTGLGEQYFGPGTRLTVT.

This rearrangement joins TRBV7-9 to TRBJ1-5; 9 bases match TRBD1. V lost 5 bases, J lost 2 bases, and 1 base stayed unmatched. This CDR3 region has 14 residues. Germline V gene sequence: CDR1 SEHNR, CDR2 FQNEAQ (reference sequence). The CDR3 DNA follows: TGTGCCAGCAGCCGGGACAGGGGCAATCAGCCCCAGCATTTT. Translated: CASSRDRGNQPQHF.

This clone showed up just a few times. This chain uses TRBV19 with TRBJ1-5; D unresolved. Germline values: CDR1 LNHDA, CDR2 SQIVND (reference sequence). The ends were cut back, 10 bases at V and 3 bases at J, with 13 bases in the middle. This CDR3 is 13 amino acids long. The CDR3 nucleotides read TGTGCCACTCAGAATCCCGACAATCAGCCCCAGCATTTT. Protein product: CATQNPDNQPQHF.

The chain combines TRBV7-3 with TRBJ2-1; 10 bases fit TRBD2. V was clipped by 5 bases and J by 9 bases; unmatched bases: 7. Germline V gene data show CDR1 as SGHTA and CDR2 as FQGTGA. The CDR3 runs 14 residues. The CDR3: CASSKSGRASEQFF. As DNA, the CDR3 is TGTGCCAGCAGCAAGAGCGGGAGGGCAAGTGAGCAGTTCTTC.

The chain combines TRBV11-3 with TRBJ1-3, with a tentative D call TRBD1 (6 bases). There are 14 residues in the CDR3. V was pared by 2 bases and J by 7 bases, with 12 bases between. Germline CDR1 and CDR2: SGHNT and YENEEA. The DNA of the CDR3 is TGTGCCAGCAGCTTATCACAGGGAGGGAACACCATATATTTT. This codes for CASSLSQGGNTIYF.

V is TRBV29-1 and J is TRBJ1-5, with a tentative D call TRBD1 (6 bases). The CDR3 is 13 amino acids. The germline gives CDR1 SQVTM, CDR2 ANQGSEA. V lost 6 bases and J lost 4, with 13 bases in between. CDR3 in amino acids: CSVITQGNQPQHF. CDR3 in DNA: TGCAGCGTAATTACACAGGGAAATCAGCCCCAGCATTTT.

J is TRBJ1-3 and V is TRBV11-2; D is undetermined. The CDR3 length is 16 residues. V was pared by 4 bases and J by 0 bases, with 13 bases between. CDR1 is SGHAT, CDR2 FQNNGV, per germline. Written as DNA, the CDR3 is TGTGCCAGCAGCTCAAATGGACGGGGCTCTGGAAACACCATATATTTT. It codes for CASSSNGRGSGNTIYF.

The rearrangement uses TRBV6-5 and TRBJ2-7, with D maybe TRBD1 (7 bases). The CDR3 consists of 12 residues. Germline-derived CDR1 and CDR2 are MNHEY and SVGAGI. V was trimmed by 8 bases and J by 7 bases, leaving 15 bases between them. CDR3 DNA: TGTGCCAGCCAGGAGGGGGCGGGGGAGCAGTACTTC. It translates to CASQEGAGEQYF.

The chain is built from TRBV6-4 and TRBJ2-3, with 9 bases aligning to TRBD2. Germline trimming cut 8 bases from V and 2 bases from J; bases unmatched to any gene: 8. This CDR3 region has 15 residues. Germline CDR1 and CDR2: MRHNA and SNTAGT. The CDR3 loop is CASGETSGYTDTQYF. The CDR3 nucleotides read TGTGCCAGCGGGGAGACTAGCGGATACACAGATACGCAGTATTTT.

The chain has TRBV4-1 and TRBJ2-1; 8 bases align to TRBD1. Germline CDR1 and CDR2: MGHRA and YSYEKL. The CDR3 is 15 amino acids. After removal of 4 bases from V and 4 bases from J, the junction contained 6 bases not matched to a gene. This CDR3 reads CASSLATGEYNEQFF. The DNA for the CDR3 is TGCGCCAGCAGCCTAGCGACAGGGGAGTACAATGAGCAGTTCTTC.

This clone was found a few times. The genes are TRBV6-6 and TRBJ1-2; 8 bases agree with TRBD1. Germline CDR1 reads MNHNY; CDR2 reads SVGAGI (reference sequence). This CDR3 contains 13 residues. V dropped 6 bases and J dropped 4; count of bases not matched to a gene: 4. The CDR3 coding sequence is TGTGCCAGCAGCCCAGACAGGGGCTATGGCTACACCTTC. Translating gives CASSPDRGYGYTF.

The table lists this clone with a count of one. The CDR3 loop is CASSQPTGAGNTIYF. The CDR3 DNA sequence: TGTGCCAGCAGTCAACCGACAGGGGCTGGAAACACCATATATTTT. V usage is TRBV6-6 and J usage is TRBJ1-3; 8 bases line up with TRBD1. V trimming: 5 bases; J trimming: 2 bases; junction bases outside the gene matches: 5. In germline, CDR1 is MNHNY, CDR2 SVGAGI (reference sequence). This CDR3 has 15 residues.

This chain joins TRBV7-9 and TRBJ1-1; D uncertain. Between the trimmed V and J ends, which lost 0 bases and 7 bases, there was a span of 9 bases. The germline CDR1 and CDR2 sequences are SEHNR and FQNEAQ (reference sequence). The CDR3 is made up of 13 amino acids. Here the CDR3 reads CASSLAYRDEAFF. CDR3 sequence (DNA): TGTGCCAGCAGCTTAGCTTACAGAGATGAAGCTTTCTTT.

V and J are TRBV9 and TRBJ1-3; D is ambiguous. CDR1 and CDR2 (germline): SGDLS, YYNGEE. This CDR3 comprises 16 residues. Between the trimmed V and J ends, which lost 0 bases and 3 bases, there was a span of 13 bases. The CDR3 reads CASSVDDMGNGNTIYF. In DNA, the CDR3 is TGTGCCAGCAGCGTAGATGATATGGGCAATGGAAACACCATATATTTT.

CDR3 sequence: CASSAMGGLAEFF. CDR3 in DNA: TGTGCCAGCAGCGCAATGGGGGGACTAGCCGAGTTCTTC. This chain links TRBV7-3 with TRBJ2-1; TRBD2 aligns across 9 bases. V was clipped by 5 bases and J by 14 bases; unmatched bases: 10. In germline, CDR1 is SGHTA, CDR2 FQGTGA. This CDR3 comprises 13 residues.

The chain links TRBV9 to TRBJ1-1; D remains unclear. The V gene lost 6 bases and the J gene lost 1 base, with 13 bases spanning the gap. The CDR3 length is 14 residues. Germline V gene lookup returns CDR1 SGDLS and CDR2 YYNGEE. In nucleotides, the CDR3 is TGTGCCAGCACCCCTCAAGTCGGGAACACTGAAGCTTTCTTT. Its translation is CASTPQVGNTEAFF.

This chain connects TRBV27 to TRBJ2-1; D gene unclear. The CDR3 is made up of 14 amino acids. V lost 2 bases and J lost 6, with 11 bases in between. Germline V gives CDR1 MNHEY, CDR2 SMNVEV (reference sequence). The DNA of the CDR3 is TGTGCCAGCAGTTTAGCCCGGGTAGTCAATGAGCAGTTCTTC. Amino acid sequence: CASSLARVVNEQFF.

The rearrangement links TRBV12-5 to TRBJ2-1; TRBD2 aligns across 8 bases. This CDR3 region has 14 residues. Trimming removed 0 bases from V and 10 bases from J; junction bases left unmatched: 5. Germline loops: CDR1 LGHNT, CDR2 FRNRAP. CDR3 DNA sequence: TGTGCTAGTGGTTTGGTTAGCGGGATCGGCGAGCAGTTCTTC. Amino acid sequence: CASGLVSGIGEQFF.

The V gene is TRBV4-3, the J gene TRBJ2-1; 10 nucleotides align to TRBD1. Looked up from germline, CDR1 is LGHNA and CDR2 is YSLEER. J lost 6 bases, V lost 1 base, and 18 bases had no gene match. The CDR3 runs to 20 residues. The CDR3 nucleotides read TGCGCCAGCAGCCAAGTAGCAGGGGACAGGGGACACCTTGGTCTCAATGAGCAGTTCTTC. It encodes CASSQVAGDRGHLGLNEQFF.

The chain employs TRBV15 and TRBJ2-1, with no clear D. This CDR3 comprises 15 residues. V was pared by 3 bases and J by 4 bases, with 13 bases between. Germline-derived CDR1 and CDR2 are LNHNV and YYDKDF (reference sequence). The CDR3 here is CATSSSFVVYNEQFF. The CDR3 nucleotides read TGTGCCACCAGCAGTTCCTTCGTTGTTTACAATGAGCAGTTCTTC.

The CDR3 region has the DNA TGTGCCAGCCACCCAGGGTTATCCTACAATGAGCAGTTCTTC. Its translation is CASHPGLSYNEQFF. This chain connects TRBV28 to TRBJ2-1; the D gene is possibly TRBD1 (5 bases). Germline values: CDR1 MDHEN, CDR2 SYDVKM. V lost 8 bases and J 1 base, leaving 12 bases between the germline ends. The CDR3 contains 14 residues.